A selection of T cell receptor beta chains follows, all from one sample in a study of identical twins. From the 5' RACE reads, TCRdb called clonotypes with MiXCR, one entry per CDR3 protein. The repertoire has 550,000 to 700,000 distinct CDR3 sequences, around 20% of them found once; the top ten carry 4% to 5.5%. This sample also belongs to another study, concerning T cells expressing NK-cell markers.

Specimen: PBMCs. These receptor sequences come from a woman aged 18-29 years in good health. The CDR3 runs from the conserved cysteine through the conserved F or W.

V gene	J gene	CDR3 protein
TRBV5-1	TRBJ2-7	CASSFGGVSYEQYF
TRBV10-3	TRBJ1-1	CAIRSGQGGTEAFF
TRBV11-2	TRBJ2-5	CASSSLVAGGVKTQYF
TRBV25-1	TRBJ1-5	CASSELAGGQPQHF
TRBV5-1	TRBJ1-5	CASSLEGGGQPQHF
TRBV30	TRBJ1-2	CAWSARVQFYGYTF
TRBV5-1	TRBJ1-6	CASSLDGFNSPLHF
TRBV15	TRBJ2-3	CATSRGGSVGTDTQYF
TRBV13	TRBJ2-2	CASSREDRNTGELFF
TRBV20-1	TRBJ1-1	CSARNTEAFF
TRBV5-5	TRBJ2-1	CASILASGGALYNEQFF
TRBV29-1	TRBJ2-3	CSVLADTDTQYF
TRBV6-5	TRBJ2-1	CASSYRLERGGREQFF
TRBV5-7	TRBJ1-4	CASSRSGNEKLFF
TRBV6-2/TRBV6-3	TRBJ2-7	CASSWEGYEQYF
TRBV20-1	TRBJ2-7	CSARAPGTSYEQYF
TRBV12-3/TRBV12-4	TRBJ1-2	CASSLGQFYGYTF
TRBV20-1	TRBJ1-1	CSARQGPGRAFF
TRBV6-1	TRBJ1-1	CASIQGGHTEAFF
TRBV24-1	TRBJ2-5	CATSDSTGGWETQYF
TRBV10-3	TRBJ1-4	CATSGTGDNEKLFF
TRBV12-3/TRBV12-4	TRBJ2-2	CASRLMAGGQRGELFF
TRBV20-1	TRBJ2-7	CSASPLGREQYF